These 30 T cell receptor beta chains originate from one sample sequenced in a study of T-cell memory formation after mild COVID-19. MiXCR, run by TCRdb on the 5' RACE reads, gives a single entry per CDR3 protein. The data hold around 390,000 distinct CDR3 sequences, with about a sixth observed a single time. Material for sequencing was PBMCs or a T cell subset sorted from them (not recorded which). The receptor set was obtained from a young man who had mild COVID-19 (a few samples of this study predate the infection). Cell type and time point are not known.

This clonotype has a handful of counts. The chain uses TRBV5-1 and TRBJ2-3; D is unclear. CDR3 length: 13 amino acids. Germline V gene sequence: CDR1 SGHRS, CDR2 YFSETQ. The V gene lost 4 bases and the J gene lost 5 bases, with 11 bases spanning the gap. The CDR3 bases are TGCGCCAGCAGCGAGCAGGTTGGAGATACGCAGTATTTT. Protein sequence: CASSEQVGDTQYF.

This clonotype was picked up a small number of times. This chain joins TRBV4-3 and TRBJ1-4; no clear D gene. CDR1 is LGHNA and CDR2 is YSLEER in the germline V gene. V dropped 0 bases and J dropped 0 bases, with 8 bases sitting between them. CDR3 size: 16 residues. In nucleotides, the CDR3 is TGCGCCAGCAGCCAAGAACGTCCCGCAACTAATGAAAAACTGTTTTTT. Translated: CASSQERPATNEKLFF.

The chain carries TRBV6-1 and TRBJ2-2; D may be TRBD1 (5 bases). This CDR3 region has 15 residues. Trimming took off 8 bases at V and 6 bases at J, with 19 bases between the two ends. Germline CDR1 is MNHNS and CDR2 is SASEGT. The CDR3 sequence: CASSRRSWGAGELFF. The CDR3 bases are TGTGCCAGCTCGAGGCGTAGCTGGGGCGCCGGGGAGCTGTTTTTT.

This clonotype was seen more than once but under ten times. Here the CDR3 reads CSVSHLGGEKLFF. The CDR3 coding sequence is TGCAGCGTTTCGCATCTAGGGGGTGAAAAACTGTTTTTT. V usage is TRBV29-1 and J usage is TRBJ1-4, with D possibly matching TRBD1 (6 bases). The CDR3 runs 13 residues. Trimming shortened V by 5 bases and J by 7 bases, and 14 bases separated the two germline ends. Looked up from germline, CDR1 is SQVTM and CDR2 is ANQGSEA. Full variable domain (outside the CDR3, taken from reference TRBV29-1 and TRBJ1-4): SAVISQKPSRDICQRGTSLTIQCQVDSQVTMMFWYRQQPGQSLTLIATANQGSEATYESGFVIDKFPISRPNLTFSTLTVSNMSPEDSSIYLCSVSHLGGEKLFFGSGTQLSVL.

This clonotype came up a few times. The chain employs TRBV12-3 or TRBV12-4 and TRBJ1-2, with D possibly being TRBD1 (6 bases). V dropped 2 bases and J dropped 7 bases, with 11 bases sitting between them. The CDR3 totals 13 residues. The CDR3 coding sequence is TGTGCCAGCAGTTTACTGGGGGCAGGTGGCTACACCTTC. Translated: CASSLLGAGGYTF.

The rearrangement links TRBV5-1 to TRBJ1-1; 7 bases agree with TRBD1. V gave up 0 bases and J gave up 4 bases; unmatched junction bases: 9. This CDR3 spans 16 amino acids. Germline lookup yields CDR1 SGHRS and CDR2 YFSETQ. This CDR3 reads CASSLGRASGGTEAFF. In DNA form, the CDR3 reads TGCGCCAGCAGCTTGGGACGAGCTTCAGGGGGCACTGAAGCTTTCTTT.

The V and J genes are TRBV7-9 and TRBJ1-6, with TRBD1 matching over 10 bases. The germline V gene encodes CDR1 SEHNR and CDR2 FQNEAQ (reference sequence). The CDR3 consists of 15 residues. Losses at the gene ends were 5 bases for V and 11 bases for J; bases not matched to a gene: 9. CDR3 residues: CASSATGTGDAPLHF. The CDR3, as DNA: TGTGCCAGCAGCGCGACCGGGACAGGGGATGCACCCCTCCACTTT.

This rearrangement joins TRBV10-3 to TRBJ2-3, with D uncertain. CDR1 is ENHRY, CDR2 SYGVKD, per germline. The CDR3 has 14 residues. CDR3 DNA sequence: TGTGCATCACGAGGCCCCCCGCACTCCGATACGCAGTATTTT. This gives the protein CASRGPPHSDTQYF.

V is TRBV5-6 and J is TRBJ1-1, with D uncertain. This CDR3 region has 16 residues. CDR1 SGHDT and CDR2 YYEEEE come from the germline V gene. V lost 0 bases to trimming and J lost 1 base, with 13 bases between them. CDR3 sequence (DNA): TGTGCCAGCAGCTTGGTATACCACGGAAGGAACACTGAAGCTTTCTTT. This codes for CASSLVYHGRNTEAFF.

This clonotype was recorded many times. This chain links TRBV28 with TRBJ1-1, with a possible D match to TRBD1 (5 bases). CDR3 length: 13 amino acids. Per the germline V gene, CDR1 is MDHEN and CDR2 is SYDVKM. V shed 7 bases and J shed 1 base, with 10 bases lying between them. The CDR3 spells CASKGRANTEAFF. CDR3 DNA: TGTGCCAGCAAAGGCAGGGCGAACACTGAAGCTTTCTTT.

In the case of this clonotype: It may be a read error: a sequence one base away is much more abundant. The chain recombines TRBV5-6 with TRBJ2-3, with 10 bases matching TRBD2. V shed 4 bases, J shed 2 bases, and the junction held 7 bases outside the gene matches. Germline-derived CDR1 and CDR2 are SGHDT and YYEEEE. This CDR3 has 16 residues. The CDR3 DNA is TGTGCCAGCAGCCATAGCGGGGGGCGGGACACAGATACGCAGTATTTT. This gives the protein CASSHSGGRDTDTQYF.

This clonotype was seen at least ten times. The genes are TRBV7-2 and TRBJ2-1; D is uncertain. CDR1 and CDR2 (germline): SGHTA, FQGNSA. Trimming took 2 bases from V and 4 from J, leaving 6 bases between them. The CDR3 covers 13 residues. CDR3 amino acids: CASSLMGYNEQFF. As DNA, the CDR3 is TGTGCCAGCAGCTTAATGGGGTACAATGAGCAGTTCTTC.

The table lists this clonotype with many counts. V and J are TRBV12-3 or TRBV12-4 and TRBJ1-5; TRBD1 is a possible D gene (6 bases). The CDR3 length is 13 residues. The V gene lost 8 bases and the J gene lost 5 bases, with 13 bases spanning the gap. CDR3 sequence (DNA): TGTGCCAGCCAGGGGACGGCTTATCAGCCCCAGCATTTT. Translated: CASQGTAYQPQHF.

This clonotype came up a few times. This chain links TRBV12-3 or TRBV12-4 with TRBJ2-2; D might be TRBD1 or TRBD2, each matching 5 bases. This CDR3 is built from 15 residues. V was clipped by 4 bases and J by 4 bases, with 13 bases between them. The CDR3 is CASSYEGLATGELFF. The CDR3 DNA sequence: TGTGCCAGCAGTTACGAGGGGTTGGCCACCGGGGAGCTGTTTTTT.

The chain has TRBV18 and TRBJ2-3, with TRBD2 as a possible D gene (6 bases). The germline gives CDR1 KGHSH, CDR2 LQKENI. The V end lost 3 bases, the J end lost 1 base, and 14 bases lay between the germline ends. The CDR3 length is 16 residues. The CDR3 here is CASSPLGGGGTDTQYF. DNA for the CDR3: TGTGCCAGCTCACCCCTGGGAGGTGGCGGCACAGATACGCAGTATTTT.

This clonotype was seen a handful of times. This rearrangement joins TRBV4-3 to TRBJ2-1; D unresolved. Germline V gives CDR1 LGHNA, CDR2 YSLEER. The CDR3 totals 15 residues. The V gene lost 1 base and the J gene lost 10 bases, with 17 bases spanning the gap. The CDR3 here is CASSQGLARDKEQFF. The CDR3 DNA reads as TGCGCCAGCAGCCAAGGACTCGCCCGAGATAAGGAGCAGTTCTTC.

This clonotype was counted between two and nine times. CDR3 amino acids: CASSQDRGGTPLDEQYF. The CDR3 DNA follows: TGTGCCAGCAGCCAAGATCGGGGAGGGACACCCCTAGACGAGCAGTACTTC. The chain links TRBV4-2 to TRBJ2-7; a possible D gene is TRBD2 (7 bases). CDR1 is LGHNA, CDR2 YNFKEQ, per germline. V gave up 0 bases and J gave up 5 bases, with 20 bases separating them. The CDR3 totals 17 residues.

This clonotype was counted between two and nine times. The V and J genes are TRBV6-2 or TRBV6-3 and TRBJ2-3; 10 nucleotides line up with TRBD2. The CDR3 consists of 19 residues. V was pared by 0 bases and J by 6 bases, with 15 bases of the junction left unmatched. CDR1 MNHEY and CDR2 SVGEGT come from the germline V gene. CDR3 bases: TGTGCCAGCAGTTACTCGAATCTCCTAGCGGGGGAGCGAGTCGATACGCAGTATTTT. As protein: CASSYSNLLAGERVDTQYF.

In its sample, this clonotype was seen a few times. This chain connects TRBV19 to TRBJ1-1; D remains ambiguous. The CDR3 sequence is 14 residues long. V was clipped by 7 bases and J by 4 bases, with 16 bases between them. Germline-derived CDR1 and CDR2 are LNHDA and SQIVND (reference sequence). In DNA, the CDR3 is TGTGCCAGTACCTCTCCCGGTCTCGGCACTGAAGCTTTCTTT. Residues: CASTSPGLGTEAFF.

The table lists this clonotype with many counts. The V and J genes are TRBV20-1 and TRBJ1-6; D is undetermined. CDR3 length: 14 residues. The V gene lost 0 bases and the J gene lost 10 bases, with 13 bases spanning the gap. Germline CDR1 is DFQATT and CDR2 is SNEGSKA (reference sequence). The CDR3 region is CSARDGRTFSPLHF. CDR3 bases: TGCAGTGCTAGAGATGGCAGGACGTTCTCACCCCTCCACTTT.

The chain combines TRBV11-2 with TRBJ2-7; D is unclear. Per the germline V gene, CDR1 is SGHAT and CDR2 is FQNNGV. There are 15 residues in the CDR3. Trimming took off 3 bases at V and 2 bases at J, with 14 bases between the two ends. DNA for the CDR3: TGTGCCAGCAGCTTGAGGTCGCCAGGTCCCTACGAGCAGTACGTC. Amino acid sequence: CASSLRSPGPYEQYV.

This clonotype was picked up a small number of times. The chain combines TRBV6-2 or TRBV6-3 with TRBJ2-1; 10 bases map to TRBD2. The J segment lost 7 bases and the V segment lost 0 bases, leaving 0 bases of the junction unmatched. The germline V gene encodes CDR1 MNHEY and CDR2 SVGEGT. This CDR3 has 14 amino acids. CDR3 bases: TGTGCCAGCAGTTACTCTAGCGGGGGGAATGAGCAGTTCTTC. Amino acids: CASSYSSGGNEQFF.

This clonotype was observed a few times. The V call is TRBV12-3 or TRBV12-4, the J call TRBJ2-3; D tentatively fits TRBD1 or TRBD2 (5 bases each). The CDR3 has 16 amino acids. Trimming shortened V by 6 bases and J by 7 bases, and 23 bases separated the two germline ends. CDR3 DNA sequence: TGTGCCAGCAGCCCCGGGTCAGCGAGGGGTAGGTATACGCAGTATTTT. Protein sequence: CASSPGSARGRYTQYF.

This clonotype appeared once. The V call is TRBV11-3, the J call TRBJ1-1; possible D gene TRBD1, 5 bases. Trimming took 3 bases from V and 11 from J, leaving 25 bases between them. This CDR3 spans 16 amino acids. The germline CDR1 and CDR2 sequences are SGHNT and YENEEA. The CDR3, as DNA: TGTGCCAGCAGCTTTAAAGCCCCCCGGGACGGGGATTGGGCTTTCTTT. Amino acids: CASSFKAPRDGDWAFF.

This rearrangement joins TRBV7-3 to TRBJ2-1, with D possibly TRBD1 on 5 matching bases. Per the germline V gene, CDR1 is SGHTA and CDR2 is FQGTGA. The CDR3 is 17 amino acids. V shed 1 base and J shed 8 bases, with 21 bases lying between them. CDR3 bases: TGTGCCAGCAGCTTAAGGGGTTCTCGGCAGGGTCACGATGAGCAGTTCTTC. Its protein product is CASSLRGSRQGHDEQFF. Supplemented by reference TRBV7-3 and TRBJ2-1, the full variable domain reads GAGVSQTPSNKVTEKGKYVELRCDPISGHTALYWYRQSLGQGPEFLIYFQGTGAADDSGLPNDRFFAVRPEGSVSTLKIQRTERGDSAVYLCASSLRGSRQGHDEQFFGPGTRLTVL.

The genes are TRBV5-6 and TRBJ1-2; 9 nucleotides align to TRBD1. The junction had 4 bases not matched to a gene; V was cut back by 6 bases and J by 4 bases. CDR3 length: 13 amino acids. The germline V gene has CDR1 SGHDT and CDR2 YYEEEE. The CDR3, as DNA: TGTGCCAGCAACAGGGGGCGCGGCTATGGCTACACCTTC. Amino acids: CASNRGRGYGYTF. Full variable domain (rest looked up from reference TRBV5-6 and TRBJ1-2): DAGVTQSPTHLIKTRGQQVTLRCSPKSGHDTVSWYQQALGQGPQFIFQYYEEEERQRGNFPDRFSGHQFPNYSSELNVNALLLGDSALYLCASNRGRGYGYTFGSGTRLTVV.

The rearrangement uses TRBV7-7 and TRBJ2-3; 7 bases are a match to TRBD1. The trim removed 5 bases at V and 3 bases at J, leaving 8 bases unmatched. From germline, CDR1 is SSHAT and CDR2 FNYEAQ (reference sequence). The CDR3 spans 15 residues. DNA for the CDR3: TGTGCCAGCAGCCAGGGACAGAGTCGAACAGATACGCAGTATTTT. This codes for CASSQGQSRTDTQYF.

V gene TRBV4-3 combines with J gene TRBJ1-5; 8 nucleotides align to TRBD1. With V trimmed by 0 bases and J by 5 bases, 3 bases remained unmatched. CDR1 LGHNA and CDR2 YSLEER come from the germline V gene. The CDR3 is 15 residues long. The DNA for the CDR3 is TGCGCCAGCAGCCAAGACTCAGGGGGCGATCAGCCCCAGCATTTT. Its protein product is CASSQDSGGDQPQHF.

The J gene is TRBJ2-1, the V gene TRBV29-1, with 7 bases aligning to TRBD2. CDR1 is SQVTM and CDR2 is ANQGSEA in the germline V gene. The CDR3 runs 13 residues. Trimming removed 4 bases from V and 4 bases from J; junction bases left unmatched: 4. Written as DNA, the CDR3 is TGCAGCGTTGGGGGGAGGGAGTACAATGAGCAGTTCTTC. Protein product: CSVGGREYNEQFF.

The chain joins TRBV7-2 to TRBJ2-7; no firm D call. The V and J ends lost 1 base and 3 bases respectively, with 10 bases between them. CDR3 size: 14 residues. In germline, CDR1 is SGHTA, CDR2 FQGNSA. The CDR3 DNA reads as TGTGCCAGCAGCTTAGAACGGAGAGACTACGAGCAGTACTTC. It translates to CASSLERRDYEQYF. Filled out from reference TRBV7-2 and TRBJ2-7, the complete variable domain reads GAGVSQSPSNKVTEKGKDVELRCDPISGHTALYWYRQSLGQGLEFLIYFQGNSAPDKSGLPSDRFSAERTGGSVSTLTIQRTQQEDSAVYLCASSLERRDYEQYFGPGTRLTVT.